Listed below are T cell receptor beta chains from one sample, sequenced in a study of HIV-infected patients and healthy controls. TCRdb re-derived calls from the 5' RACE reads in MiXCR, one entry per CDR3 protein. The sample carries 5,000 to 7,000 distinct CDR3 sequences, 8.8% recorded once. The sequencing used blood, collected during antiretroviral therapy. These receptors were obtained from an adult with HIV infection. Each CDR3 is given with its conserved first and last residue. A D gene is named only where the DNA matches it firmly. The listing skips clone size in some rows; elsewhere it reads once, few, many or a size class.

d_call	clone_size	j_call	v_call	cdr3_aa	cdr3_nt
NA	medium-sized	TRBJ1-1	TRBV29-1	CSVWDGFMNTEAFF	TGCAGCGTTTGGGATGGGTTCATGAACACTGAAGCTTTCTTT
NA	many	TRBJ1-4	TRBV20-1	CSARPLRGLNEKLFF	TGCAGTGCTAGGCCTCTGCGGGGATTGAATGAAAAACTGTTTTTT
NA	many	TRBJ2-6	TRBV24-1	CATGGTARSGANVLTF	TGTGCCACCGGGGGGACTGCCCGCTCTGGGGCCAACGTCCTGACTTTC
TRBD1	medium-sized	TRBJ1-5	TRBV2	CASRGGTGTRNQPQHF	TGTGCCAGCAGGGGCGGGACAGGGACAAGGAATCAGCCCCAGCATTTT
NA	NA	TRBJ1-1	TRBV4-2	CASSQPQIGTGEAFF	TGTGCCAGCAGCCAACCGCAAATCGGCACAGGAGAAGCTTTCTTT
TRBD1	many	TRBJ2-2	TRBV13	CASSSLPGQGNTGELFF	TGTGCCAGCAGCTCCTTGCCGGGACAGGGGAACACCGGGGAGCTGTTTTTT
NA	many	TRBJ2-3	TRBV29-1	CSVLSSSDTQYF	TGCAGCGTTCTGTCTTCCTCAGATACGCAGTATTTT
TRBD1	few	TRBJ2-7	TRBV4-2	CASSQDKGGGYEQYF	TGTGCCAGCAGCCAAGATAAAGGGGGCGGGTACGAGCAGTACTTC
TRBD1	medium-sized	TRBJ1-2	TRBV24-1	CATSPSGTGERDGYTF	TGTGCCACCAGTCCCTCCGGGACAGGGGAACGGGATGGCTACACCTTC
NA	many	TRBJ2-7	TRBV28	CASSTAYEQYF	TGTGCCAGCAGTACCGCCTACGAGCAGTACTTC
NA	many	TRBJ1-2	TRBV6-1	CASTRDYGYTF	TGTGCCAGTACTAGGGACTATGGCTACACCTTC
TRBD2	many	TRBJ2-1	TRBV7-6	CASSTLRGLGLPEQFF	TGTGCCAGCAGCACGCTCCGGGGACTAGGATTGCCTGAGCAGTTCTTC
TRBD2	few	TRBJ2-1	TRBV3-1	CASSLQTAGAYEQFF	TGTGCCAGCAGCCTACAAACGGCGGGAGCCTATGAGCAGTTCTTC
NA	medium-sized	TRBJ2-3	TRBV29-1	CSVGADSGTDTQYF	TGCAGCGTTGGTGCGGACAGCGGCACAGATACGCAGTATTTT
TRBD2	many	TRBJ2-7	TRBV9	CASSVGGAGVEQYF	TGTGCCAGCAGCGTCGGGGGGGCAGGGGTCGAGCAGTACTTC
NA	many	TRBJ1-5	TRBV6-5	CASRASQGRGNQPQHF	TGTGCCAGCAGGGCGAGCCAGGGACGGGGCAATCAGCCCCAGCATTTT
NA	many	TRBJ1-2	TRBV2	CASTLAPEGYTF	TGTGCCAGCACGCTGGCGCCGGAAGGCTACACCTTC